Shown below are 22 T cell receptor beta chains from a single sample sequenced in a study of control samples from healthy donors and cancer patients. Libraries were prepared by immunoSEQ multiplex PCR; TCRdb keeps only in-frame clonotypes and omits some of them. The repertoire holds over 150,000 clones, with about nine tenths as singletons. The sequencing input was blood. The source is a woman in her 40s in good health.

V is TRBV6-5 and J is TRBJ1-1, with 7 bases fitting TRBD1. V shed 8 bases and J 1 base; nucleotides not matched to a gene: 10. CDR1 and CDR2 from the germline V gene are MNHEY and SVGAGI. This CDR3 comprises 15 residues. CDR3 sequence: CASWRAGGGNTEAFF. The CDR3 coding sequence is TGTGCCAGCTGGAGGGCAGGGGGAGGGAACACTGAAGCTTTCTTT.

The J gene is TRBJ1-1, the V gene TRBV3-1 (or the pseudogene TRBV3-2); D may be TRBD1 (5 bases). Trimming took off 1 base at V and 1 base at J, with 13 bases between the two ends. CDR3 length: 16 amino acids. Germline-derived CDR1 and CDR2 are LGHDT and YNNKEL (reference sequence). The CDR3 loop is CASSQGVRVANTEAFF. The CDR3 nucleotides read TGTGCCAGCAGCCAAGGGGTCAGGGTGGCGAACACTGAAGCTTTCTTT.

The rearrangement links TRBV5-1 to TRBJ2-6, with D possibly matching TRBD1 (5 bases). The CDR3 extends over 14 amino acids. Germline CDR1 SGHRS, CDR2 YFSETQ. Between the trimmed V and J ends, which lost 2 bases and 2 bases, there was a span of 5 bases. The CDR3 DNA reads TGCGCCAGCAGCTTACAGGCTGGGGCCAACGTCCTGACTTTC. It specifies CASSLQAGANVLTF.

This chain joins TRBV3-1 (or the pseudogene TRBV3-2) and TRBJ2-1, with a possible D match to TRBD2 (5 bases). V lost 1 base, J lost 7 bases, and 8 bases lay in between. CDR3 length equals 13 residues. Germline assignment: CDR1 LGHDT and CDR2 YNNKEL (reference sequence). CDR3 residues: CASSQGWRNEQFF. CDR3 nucleotides: TGTGCCAGCAGCCAAGGTTGGAGGAATGAGCAGTTCTTC.

The V call is TRBV6-5, the J call TRBJ1-4; D gene ambiguous. Trimming stripped 6 bases from V and 5 bases from J, with 7 bases between. The CDR3 totals 12 residues. CDR1 MNHEY and CDR2 SVGAGI come from the germline V gene. DNA for the CDR3: TGTGCCAGCAGGGGGTTCAATGAAAAACTGTTTTTT. It yields the protein CASRGFNEKLFF.

The V and J genes are TRBV2 and TRBJ2-6; D perhaps matches TRBD1 (6 bases). CDR1 and CDR2 from the germline V gene are SNHLY and FYNNEI. The CDR3 covers 15 residues. V was cut by 4 bases and J by 2 bases, with 9 bases left in between. This CDR3 is CASSGQETGANVLTF. The CDR3 nucleotides read TGTGCCAGCAGTGGACAGGAGACTGGGGCCAACGTCCTGACTTTC.

The DNA of the CDR3 is TGTGCCAGCAGTGACGGCAGGGGGGATGAGCAGTTCTTC. Translated, it gives CASSDGRGDEQFF. The chain employs TRBV2 and TRBJ2-1, with a possible D match to TRBD1 (7 bases). Trimming removed 3 bases at V and 8 bases at J, with 11 bases between. The CDR3 contains 13 residues. Germline assignment: CDR1 SNHLY and CDR2 FYNNEI.

The V gene is TRBV29-1, the J gene TRBJ2-2; no definite D call. The V gene lost 4 bases and the J gene lost 6 bases, with 9 bases spanning the gap. This CDR3 spans 12 amino acids. Germline V gives CDR1 SQVTM, CDR2 ANQGSEA. The CDR3 region is CSVAYGPGELFF. CDR3 nucleotides: TGCAGCGTTGCCTACGGGCCCGGGGAGCTGTTTTTT.

V usage is TRBV11-2 and J usage is TRBJ2-1; 16 bases agree with TRBD2. V was pared by 4 bases and J by 8 bases, with 5 bases of the junction left unmatched. The CDR3 length is 16 residues. Germline V gene data show CDR1 as SGHAT and CDR2 as FQNNGV. The CDR3: CASSSQGLAGGHEQFF. The DNA for the CDR3 is TGTGCCAGCAGCTCCCAGGGACTAGCGGGGGGGCATGAGCAGTTCTTC. The full variable domain, completed using reference TRBV11-2 and TRBJ2-1, is EAGVAQSPRYKIIEKRQSVAFWCNPISGHATLYWYQQILGQGPKLLIQFQNNGVVDDSQLPKDRFSAERLKGVDSTLKIQPAKLEDSAVYLCASSSQGLAGGHEQFFGPGTRLTVL.

V is TRBV4-1 and J is TRBJ1-1; no reliable D call. The germline CDR1 and CDR2 sequences are MGHRA and YSYEKL. The V and J ends lost 8 bases and 0 bases respectively, with 13 bases between them. The CDR3 has 14 residues. CDR3 DNA sequence: TGCGCCAGCGCAAGGGCAGCGATGAACACTGAAGCTTTCTTT. Its translation is CASARAAMNTEAFF.

This clone was recorded only once. The chain is built from TRBV5-1 and TRBJ2-3; TRBD1 is a possible D gene (6 bases). Trimming removed 6 bases from V and 1 base from J, with 18 bases in between. The CDR3 has 16 amino acids. CDR1 and CDR2 (germline): SGHRS, YFSETQ. CDR3 sequence (DNA): TGCGCCAGCACCCAGGCAGGGGCAAGAGGCACAGATACGCAGTATTTT. This translates into CASTQAGARGTDTQYF.

The CDR3 DNA follows: TGTGCCAGCAGTGAAGGTGCGACTAGCTCCGGAGAGACCCAGTACTTC. This codes for CASSEGATSSGETQYF. The gene calls are TRBV25-1 and TRBJ2-5; TRBD2 aligns across 7 bases. CDR1 is MGHDK and CDR2 is SYGVNS in the germline V gene. V gave up 2 bases and J gave up 4 bases; unmatched junction bases: 10. CDR3 length equals 16 residues.

The chain couples TRBV2 to TRBJ1-1; D perhaps matches TRBD1 (5 bases). Deletions cut 2 bases from V and 1 base from J, with 14 bases between. The CDR3 runs 16 residues. Germline V gene data show CDR1 as SNHLY and CDR2 as FYNNEI. The chain's CDR3 is CASSEHRLVPNTEAFF. As DNA, the CDR3 is TGTGCCAGCAGTGAACACAGGTTAGTCCCGAACACTGAAGCTTTCTTT. The complete variable domain, with remaining parts taken from reference TRBV2 and TRBJ1-1, reads EPEVTQTPSHQVTQMGQEVILRCVPISNHLYFYWYRQILGQKVEFLVSFYNNEISEKSEIFDDQFSVERPDGSNFTLKIRSTKLEDSAMYFCASSEHRLVPNTEAFFGQGTRLTVV.

The rearrangement joins TRBV3-1 (or the pseudogene TRBV3-2) to TRBJ2-5, with 9 bases aligning to TRBD2. Unmatched junction bases numbered 2, after V lost 1 base and J lost 5 bases. In germline, CDR1 is LGHDT, CDR2 YNNKEL (reference sequence). The CDR3 sequence is 14 residues long. CDR3 residues: CASSQGGGAETQYF. For the CDR3, the DNA is TGTGCCAGCAGCCAAGGCGGGGGGGCCGAGACCCAGTACTTC.

This chain joins TRBV6-5 and TRBJ2-1, with D perhaps matching TRBD1 (6 bases). Between the trimmed V and J ends, which lost 10 bases and 4 bases, there was a span of 20 bases. The CDR3 loop spans 15 amino acids. Germline V CDR1 and CDR2: MNHEY, SVGAGI. CDR3 amino acids: CATTRRTESYNEQFF. CDR3 coding DNA: TGTGCCACCACCCGCCGGACAGAATCTTACAATGAGCAGTTCTTC.

The chain carries TRBV6-5 and TRBJ1-6, with 7 bases identical to TRBD1. Looked up from germline, CDR1 is MNHEY and CDR2 is SVGAGI. The CDR3 spans 14 residues. V shed 8 bases and J 9 bases; nucleotides not matched to a gene: 10. For the CDR3, the DNA is TGTGCCAGCCAATCGACAGGGAGTTCTTCACCCCTCCACTTT. Its protein product is CASQSTGSSSPLHF.

This CDR3 is CASSLDVWDSLRSPLHF. The CDR3 bases are TGTGCCAGCAGCTTAGATGTTTGGGACAGTCTACGATCACCCCTCCACTTT. V is TRBV7-9 and J is TRBJ1-6; TRBD1 matches 7 bases. Germline values: CDR1 SEHNR, CDR2 FQNEAQ (reference sequence). The V segment lost 1 base and the J segment 10 bases; nucleotides outside the gene matches: 13. The CDR3 is 17 amino acids.

This rearrangement joins TRBV5-1 to TRBJ2-7; perhaps TRBD1 as D (6 bases). The V gene lost 4 bases and the J gene lost 3 bases, with 11 bases spanning the gap. CDR1 and CDR2 (germline): SGHRS, YFSETQ. The CDR3 is made up of 13 amino acids. The CDR3 bases are TGCGCCAGCAGCCCGACAGGTTTCTACGAGCAGTACTTC. Protein product: CASSPTGFYEQYF.

The V gene is TRBV7-8, the J gene TRBJ2-7, with 8 bases aligning to TRBD2. This CDR3 is built from 15 residues. Germline CDR1 and CDR2: SGHVS and FQNEAQ. V lost 6 bases and J lost 2; bases outside the gene matches: 9. This chain's CDR3 is CASSFETGGPYEQYF. For the CDR3, the DNA is TGTGCCAGCAGTTTTGAAACGGGGGGGCCCTACGAGCAGTACTTC.

This clone was found a few times. The chain is built from TRBV14 and TRBJ2-7; no clear D. This CDR3 is 15 amino acids long. Germline V gene data show CDR1 as SGHDN and CDR2 as FVKESK. Trimming removed 0 bases from V and 2 bases from J, with 11 bases in between. CDR3 residues: CASSQDQRNPYEQYF. In nucleotides, the CDR3 is TGTGCCAGCAGCCAAGATCAAAGGAACCCCTACGAGCAGTACTTC. Together with reference TRBV14 and TRBJ2-7, the CDR3 gives the full variable domain: EAGVTQFPSHSVIEKGQTVTLRCDPISGHDNLYWYRRVMGKEIKFLLHFVKESKQDESGMPNNRFLAERTGGTYSTLKVQPAELEDSGVYFCASSQDQRNPYEQYFGPGTRLTVT.

This chain connects TRBV27 to TRBJ2-3; 9 bases are shared with TRBD1. The CDR3 contains 16 residues. Germline V gives CDR1 MNHEY, CDR2 SMNVEV (reference sequence). Trimming removed 1 base from V and 3 bases from J; junction bases left unmatched: 5. The CDR3 sequence: CASSLWGTGSTDTQYF. The CDR3 DNA is TGTGCCAGCAGTTTATGGGGGACAGGGTCGACAGATACGCAGTATTTT.

V is TRBV5-1 and J is TRBJ1-4; D is possibly TRBD1 (6 bases). This CDR3 has 14 amino acids. The V end lost 2 bases, the J end lost 7 bases, and 12 bases lay between the germline ends. CDR1 is SGHRS and CDR2 is YFSETQ in the germline V gene. Here the CDR3 reads CASSFRGAGEKLFF. DNA of the CDR3: TGCGCCAGCAGCTTTCGGGGGGCCGGTGAAAAACTGTTTTTT. The whole variable domain, remainder taken from reference TRBV5-1 and TRBJ1-4, is KAGVTQTPRYLIKTRGQQVTLSCSPISGHRSVSWYQQTPGQGLQFLFEYFSETQRNKGNFPGRFSGRQFSNSRSEMNVSTLELGDSALYLCASSFRGAGEKLFFGSGTQLSVL.